The 11 T cell receptor beta chains given below trace back to one sample, sequenced in a study of cytomegalovirus exposure and HLA in healthy donors. Use of 60 Vbeta and 13 Jbeta primers characterized the PCR. Repertoires were generated with immunoSEQ multiplex PCR, while TCRdb's copy carries only in-frame clones and drops some. The sample carries fewer than 250,000 clones, under 80% recorded once. The sample comprised PBMCs. The receptors shown here come from a young man in good health and CMV-seropositive.

This chain joins TRBV7-9 and TRBJ2-7, with TRBD1 as a possible D gene (5 bases). The CDR3 covers 14 residues. V was trimmed by 5 bases and J by 3 bases, leaving 14 bases between them. Germline values: CDR1 SEHNR, CDR2 FQNEAQ (reference sequence). For the CDR3, the DNA is TGTGCCAGCAGCGACCGCAGGGATATCTACGAGCAGTACTTC. Translation gives CASSDRRDIYEQYF.

The chain links TRBV7-3 to TRBJ2-1, with TRBD1 identical over 9 bases. Germline V CDR1 and CDR2: SGHTA, FQGTGA. This CDR3 has 15 residues. Trimming cost V 5 bases and J 7 bases; bases outside gene matches: 9. DNA of the CDR3: TGTGCCAGCAGCCGCCCCGGACAGGGGAGTAATGAGCAGTTCTTC. Translated, it gives CASSRPGQGSNEQFF.

The table lists this clone with a count of one. The chain joins TRBV6-6 to TRBJ2-5; 7 bases are shared with TRBD1. The end of the DNA fits TRBJ2-7 better, so the J call may be wrong. CDR3 length equals 15 residues. CDR1 is MNHNY and CDR2 is SVGAGI in the germline V gene (reference sequence). The CDR3 sequence: CASSYSGGWSNEQYF. The CDR3 coding sequence is TGTGCCAGCAGTTACTCAGGGGGCTGGAGCAACGAGCAGTACTTC.

The chain uses TRBV30 and TRBJ1-2; D may be TRBD1 (6 bases). Germline V gene lookup returns CDR1 GTSNPN and CDR2 SVGIG (reference sequence). V was pared by 8 bases and J by 8 bases, with 12 bases between. The CDR3 sequence is 10 residues long. The CDR3 coding sequence is TGTGCCCTACAGGGAAACGGCTACACCTTC. It translates to CALQGNGYTF.

As to this clone: One junction end does not reproduce the germline sequence, and a read error may be involved. The chain couples TRBV7-9 to TRBJ1-3; the match to TRBD1 covers 7 bases. Germline-derived CDR1 and CDR2 are SEHNR and FQNEAQ (reference sequence). The CDR3 loop spans 13 amino acids. DNA for the CDR3: TGTTCCAGCAGCTCCGGACAGGACTACACCATATATTTT. Amino acids: CSSSSGQDYTIYF.

This sequence joins TRBV11-3 and TRBJ2-3; TRBD2 agrees at 11 bases. V was clipped by 5 bases and J by 2 bases; unmatched bases: 3. The germline gives CDR1 SGHNT, CDR2 YENEEA. The CDR3 sequence is 15 residues long. The CDR3 here is CASSQGLADTDTQYF. CDR3 bases: TGTGCCAGCAGCCAGGGACTAGCGGACACAGATACGCAGTATTTT.

The CDR3 region is CASSFWRGATQETQYF. In DNA form, the CDR3 reads TGTGCCAGCAGCTTTTGGCGGGGGGCTACTCAAGAGACCCAGTACTTC. The chain recombines TRBV13 with TRBJ2-5; TRBD2 agrees at 8 bases. Germline CDR1 reads PRHDT; CDR2 reads FYEKMQ (reference sequence). With 3 bases clipped from V and 2 bases from J, the junction kept 8 bases outside the gene matches. There are 16 residues in the CDR3.

This chain links TRBV5-6 with TRBJ2-7; 7 bases align to TRBD2. Germline V gene sequence: CDR1 SGHDT, CDR2 YYEEEE. The CDR3 loop spans 16 amino acids. Trimming took 0 bases from V and 0 from J; bases not matched to a gene: 6. The CDR3, as DNA: TGTGCCAGCAGCTTGGGAGGCGGGAGCAGCTCCTACGAGCAGTACTTC. This encodes CASSLGGGSSSYEQYF.

This clone was recorded only once. The chain links TRBV5-5 to TRBJ1-5; TRBD1 agrees at 11 bases. V gave up 4 bases and J gave up 6 bases; unmatched junction bases: 9. Per the germline V gene, CDR1 is SGHKS and CDR2 is YYEKEE (reference sequence). CDR3 length: 16 amino acids. The CDR3 DNA reads TGTGCCAGCAGCGCCGGACAGGGGGCGCTCGGTCAGCCCCAGCATTTT. This codes for CASSAGQGALGQPQHF.

Points on this clone: Additional DNA sequences in this sample encode the identical CDR3. The chain is built from TRBV4-1 and TRBJ2-7, with D possibly matching TRBD2 (5 bases). The CDR3 consists of 16 residues. With 1 base removed from V and 2 bases from J, the gap between germline ends came to 15 bases. The germline gives CDR1 MGHRA, CDR2 YSYEKL. For the CDR3, the DNA is TGCGCCAGCAGCCAAGTTTGGACTGTGCGGGCCTACGAGCAGTACTTC. Translated: CASSQVWTVRAYEQYF.

This clone was seen more than once but under ten times. This chain uses TRBV15 with TRBJ1-5, with D possibly being TRBD1 (6 bases). V lost 8 bases, J lost 5 bases, and 19 bases lay in between. This CDR3 is built from 15 residues. Germline-derived CDR1 and CDR2 are LNHNV and YYDKDF (reference sequence). CDR3 sequence (DNA): TGTGCCACCGACTCAGGGGATTCAGTCTATCAGCCCCAGCATTTT. It codes for CATDSGDSVYQPQHF.